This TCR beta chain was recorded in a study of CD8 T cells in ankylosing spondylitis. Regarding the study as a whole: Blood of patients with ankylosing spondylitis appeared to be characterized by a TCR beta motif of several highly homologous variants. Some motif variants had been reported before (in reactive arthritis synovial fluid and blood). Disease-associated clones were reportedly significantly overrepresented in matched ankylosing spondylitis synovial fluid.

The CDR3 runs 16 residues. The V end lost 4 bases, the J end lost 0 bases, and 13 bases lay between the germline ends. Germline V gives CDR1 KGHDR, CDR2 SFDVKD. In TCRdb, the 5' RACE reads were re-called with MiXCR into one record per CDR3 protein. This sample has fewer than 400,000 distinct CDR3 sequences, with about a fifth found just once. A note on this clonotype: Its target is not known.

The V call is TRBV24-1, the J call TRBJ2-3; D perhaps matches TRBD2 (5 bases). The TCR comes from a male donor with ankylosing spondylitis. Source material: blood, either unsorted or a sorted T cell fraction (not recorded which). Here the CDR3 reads CATSDPTTTSTDTQYF. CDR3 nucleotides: TGTGCCACCAGTGACCCGACTACAACTAGCACAGATACGCAGTATTTT.